This T cell receptor beta chain was identified during a study of response to subunit inactivated influenza vaccine. Notes on this clonotype: Its antigen is currently unknown.

TCRdb re-derived calls from the RT-PCR reads in MiXCR, one entry per CDR3 protein. The table includes 610,000 or so distinct CDR3 sequences, approximately 15% detected once. Study-wide points: After each seasonal influenza vaccination, few new T cells are recruited, the authors suggested.

The CDR3 contains 16 residues. The germline gives CDR1 LNHDA, CDR2 SQIVND (reference sequence). The J segment lost 8 bases and the V segment lost 6 bases, leaving 14 bases of the junction unmatched. This receptor was taken from a man aged 45-60 years who received an inactivated influenza vaccine. Sequences were derived from PBMCs from blood, sampled about 11 days after vaccination. The V and J genes are TRBV19 and TRBJ2-1, with 9 bases matching TRBD2. The CDR3 sequence: CASRMGSGGSPYEQFF. CDR3 coding DNA: TGTGCCAGTAGGATGGGCAGCGGGGGGAGTCCCTATGAGCAGTTCTTC.